This T cell receptor (beta chain) was found in a study of blood T cell repertoires in COVID-19. In the study overall: The study drew acute and convalescent COVID-19 samples from the United States, Italy and Spain.

The table came from immunoSEQ multiplex PCR; TCRdb's copy has only in-frame clones and leaves some out. The sample includes about 47,000 clones, 80% to 90% of them seen just once. Sequenced input: peripheral blood. This TCR derives from a man aged 55 to 70 with active COVID-19.

The CDR3 region has the DNA TGTGCCAGCAGCTACAGGACTAGCGGGAGGGGTGAGCAGTTCTTC. Translated, it gives CASSYRTSGRGEQFF. The chain carries TRBV7-2 and TRBJ2-1; 15 bases line up with TRBD2. V shed 4 bases, J shed 9 bases, and the junction held 4 bases outside the gene matches. There are 15 residues in the CDR3. CDR1 SGHTA and CDR2 FQGNSA come from the germline V gene.